A single sample is the source of the 9 T cell receptor beta chains below, sequenced in a study of T cells after yellow fever vaccination. TCRdb reanalysed the 5' RACE reads using MiXCR and keeps one entry per CDR3 protein. The sample has about 400,000 distinct CDR3 sequences, roughly 6.1% seen once. Here the sequenced sample was PBMCs, taken 5 days after the yellow fever booster vaccination. The receptor set was obtained from a man aged 25-45 years who received the YFV17D yellow fever vaccine.

The table lists this clonotype with many counts. The gene calls are TRBV10-3 and TRBJ2-1; the match to TRBD2 covers 11 bases. Per the germline V gene, CDR1 is ENHRY and CDR2 is SYGVKD. J lost 8 bases, V lost 10 bases, and 10 bases had no gene match. The length of the CDR3 is 14 residues. The CDR3 protein is CATRASGRFDEQFF. Here the CDR3 DNA reads TGTGCCACCCGGGCTAGCGGGAGGTTCGATGAGCAGTTCTTC.

This clonotype was found many times. The rearrangement uses TRBV7-2 and TRBJ2-7; TRBD1 agrees at 7 bases. The CDR3 consists of 14 residues. Germline CDR1 and CDR2: SGHTA and FQGNSA. Germline trimming cut 4 bases from V and 3 bases from J; bases unmatched to any gene: 6. In DNA form, the CDR3 reads TGTGCCAGCAGCTCCCACAGGGGCAACTACGAGCAGTACTTC. It encodes CASSSHRGNYEQYF.

V gene TRBV5-1 combines with J gene TRBJ2-2; TRBD2 matches at 12 bases. The trim removed 3 bases at V and 3 bases at J, leaving 6 bases unmatched. Germline V CDR1 and CDR2: SGHRS, YFSETQ. This CDR3 comprises 17 residues. The CDR3 region is CASSSRLAGDHTGELFF. As DNA, the CDR3 is TGCGCCAGCAGCTCGAGACTAGCGGGGGATCACACCGGGGAGCTGTTTTTT. The entire variable domain, with the rest obtained from reference TRBV5-1 and TRBJ2-2, is as follows: KAGVTQTPRYLIKTRGQQVTLSCSPISGHRSVSWYQQTPGQGLQFLFEYFSETQRNKGNFPGRFSGRQFSNSRSEMNVSTLELGDSALYLCASSSRLAGDHTGELFFGEGSRLTVL.

This sequence joins TRBV20-1 and TRBJ1-1; weak D call: TRBD1 (5 bases). Looked up from germline, CDR1 is DFQATT and CDR2 is SNEGSKA (reference sequence). The CDR3 has 14 amino acids. With 0 bases removed from V and 9 bases from J, the gap between germline ends came to 17 bases. CDR3 amino acids: CSARDRRQLDKAFF. CDR3 sequence (DNA): TGCAGTGCTAGAGATCGCAGACAGCTAGATAAAGCTTTCTTT.

The chain combines TRBV29-1 with TRBJ2-5, with D possibly TRBD1 on 6 matching bases. This CDR3 contains 12 residues. V gave up 7 bases and J gave up 5 bases, with 14 bases separating them. Germline V gene data show CDR1 as SQVTM and CDR2 as ANQGSEA. For the CDR3, the DNA is TGCAGCGCCAACAGGGCCGGGGAGACCCAGTACTTC. The encoded protein is CSANRAGETQYF.

This clonotype occurred a few times. The J gene is TRBJ2-1, the V gene TRBV29-1; 8 nucleotides align to TRBD1. The CDR3 covers 15 residues. Germline V gene sequence: CDR1 SQVTM, CDR2 ANQGSEA. V shed 7 bases, J shed 2 bases, and the junction held 10 bases outside the gene matches. CDR3 coding DNA: TGCAGCGCCGAGGACAGGGAAAGAACCTACAATGAGCAGTTCTTC. It specifies CSAEDRERTYNEQFF.

This chain joins TRBV13 and TRBJ2-7; 9 bases line up with TRBD1. This CDR3 contains 12 residues. Germline V gene sequence: CDR1 PRHDT, CDR2 FYEKMQ (reference sequence). V lost 5 bases and J lost 8; bases outside the gene matches: 4. CDR3 in amino acids: CASSVGQGKQYF. CDR3 DNA sequence: TGTGCCAGCAGCGTCGGACAGGGGAAGCAGTACTTC. The whole variable domain, filled in from reference TRBV13 and TRBJ2-7, reads AAGVIQSPRHLIKEKRETATLKCYPIPRHDTVYWYQQGPGQDPQFLISFYEKMQSDKGSIPDRFSAQQFSDYHSELNMSSLELGDSALYFCASSVGQGKQYFGPGTRLTVT.

This clonotype appeared a few times. The chain carries TRBV18 and TRBJ2-2, with D possibly matching TRBD1 (5 bases). Germline assignment: CDR1 KGHSH and CDR2 LQKENI. The CDR3 has 16 residues. The germline V and J ends were trimmed by 3 bases and 3 bases, with 14 bases remaining between them. The CDR3 DNA sequence: TGTGCCAGCTCACCGCAGCAGGGAACGGACACCGGGGAGCTGTTTTTT. Protein: CASSPQQGTDTGELFF.

A note on this clonotype: The junction shows a germline mismatch at one end, possibly a read error. The chain carries TRBV19 and TRBJ2-2; no definite D call. Germline V CDR1 and CDR2: LNHDA, SQIVND (reference sequence). The CDR3 sequence is 14 residues long. Here the CDR3 reads CASRIGPNTGELFF. The CDR3 region has the DNA TGTGCCAGTAGAATAGGCCCGAACACCGGGGAGCTGTTTTTT.